Reported below is one TCR beta chain. The clone's antigen remains unknown. The sample holds no much larger clone one base away, and base qualities are not on file. The library came from PCR. The run used an Illumina HiSeq 4000. High-throughput sequencing was used to profile the TCR beta-chain CDR3 region of every patient. Turning to the authors' computational methods: A classifier to discriminate distant-metastatic papillary thyroid cancer patients was built from CDR3 differences across clinicopathological groups. The Shannon index was used to measure repertoire diversity, and the Morisita-Horn index was used to measure how similar tumor and blood repertoires were. The public sequencing data were trimmed at Q25 with fastp and processed into clonotypes with MiXCR by TCRdb, which kept only in-frame beta chains. The V and J calls were not made by the authors but by TCRdb's processing. Here the sample has some 20,000 clones; under 25% occur a single time. 60% to 80% of the sample belongs to the ten largest clones.

V is cut by 4 bases and J by 4 bases, and the space between the germline ends is 9 bases. CDR1 is given as DFQATT and CDR2 as SNEGSKA, both from the germline V gene (reference sequence). From cysteine to phenylalanine, the CDR3 is 12 amino acids long. The sequence is cut down to CDR3 DNA, 36 bases in frame from base 1. The sample comes from a study of metastatic and nonmetastatic thyroid tumors (dated by TCRdb to about 2020). Context from the whole study: The researchers compared repertoires between peripheral blood samples and tumor or nodule tissue samples from patients with malignant or benign thyroid disease. Broad study findings and their caveats: TCR beta diversity was reported as significantly higher in malignant tumors than in benign nodules, in both blood and tumor samples.

No treatment had been received by any patient before thyroid surgery. Using T-cell receptor beta sequencing, the study looked back at clinical samples from patients collected from the early 2010s to the late 2010s. Sample: blood. Recombination linked TRBV20-1 to TRBJ2-3; the D region possibly corresponds to TRBD2 (5 bases align). The source of this sequence is a male donor with papillary thyroid cancer or a benign thyroid nodule (not recorded which). Some clones in this sample may be carry-over from other donors' samples. The bases are TGCAGTGCTACTCGGACTGCAGATACGCAGTATTTT. Its protein product is CSATRTADTQYF.